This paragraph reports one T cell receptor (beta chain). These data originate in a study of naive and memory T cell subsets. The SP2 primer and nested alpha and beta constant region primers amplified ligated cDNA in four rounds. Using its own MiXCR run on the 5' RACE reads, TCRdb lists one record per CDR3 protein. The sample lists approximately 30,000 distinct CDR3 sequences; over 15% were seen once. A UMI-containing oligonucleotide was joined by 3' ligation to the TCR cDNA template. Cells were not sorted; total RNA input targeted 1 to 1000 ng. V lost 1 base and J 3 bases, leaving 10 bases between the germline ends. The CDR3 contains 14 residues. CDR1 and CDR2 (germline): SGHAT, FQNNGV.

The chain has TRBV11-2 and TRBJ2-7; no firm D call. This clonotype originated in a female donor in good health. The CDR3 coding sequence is TGTGCCAGCAGCTTAGTATACAGAGACTACGAGCAGTACTTC. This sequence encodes CASSLVYRDYEQYF.